This is a list of T cell receptor beta chains from one sample in a study of blood T cell repertoires in COVID-19. Profiling relied on immunoSEQ multiplex PCR, and the TCRdb table lists in-frame clones only, not all of them. Of 150,000 or so clones listed, 81% were seen once; the top ten hold approximately 10%. The sample taken for sequencing was peripheral blood. These receptors all stem from a man in his 60s with active or convalescent COVID-19. The CDR3 runs from the conserved cysteine through the conserved F or W. A D gene is named only where the DNA matches it firmly. Clone sizes are given selectively: once, few, many, or a class where the clone is expanded.

>few|TRBD2|TRBV11-3|TRBJ2-1
CASSVLAGGEQFF
TGTGCCAGCAGCGTCTTAGCGGGAGGTGAGCAGTTCTTC
>NA|NA|TRBV11-2|TRBJ1-1
CASSLAGRVNTEAFF
TGTGCCAGCAGCTTAGCGGGCAGGGTGAACACTGAAGCTTTCTTT
>NA|NA|TRBV7-9|TRBJ1-5
CASSLSGTAYSNQPQHF
TGTGCCAGCAGCTTAAGCGGGACGGCATATAGCAATCAGCCCCAGCATTTT
>NA|TRBD1|TRBV27|TRBJ1-4
CASSQNRDSEKLFF
TGTGCCAGCAGTCAAAACCGGGACAGTGAAAAACTGTTTTTT
>NA|NA|TRBV28|TRBJ1-2
CASSSYRAYGYTF
TGTGCCAGCAGTTCTTACAGGGCCTATGGCTACACCTTC
>NA|NA|TRBV7-8|TRBJ2-3
CASSLVGQGFSTDTQYF
TGTGCCAGCAGCTTAGTTGGGCAGGGCTTTAGCACAGATACGCAGTATTTT
>NA|NA|TRBV6-1|TRBJ1-5
CASSEARAQHF
TGTGCCAGCAGTGAAGCGAGGGCCCAGCATTTT
>NA|NA|TRBV19|TRBJ1-1
CASTSWGENTEAFF
TGTGCCAGTACCTCATGGGGGGAGAACACTGAAGCTTTCTTT
>NA|TRBD1|TRBV7-9|TRBJ2-1
CASSLPPGQDNEQFF
TGTGCCAGCAGCTTACCACCGGGACAGGACAATGAGCAGTTCTTC
>many|TRBD1|TRBV9|TRBJ1-4
CASSVTGGGTNEKLFF
TGTGCCAGCAGCGTAACAGGGGGTGGCACTAATGAAAAACTGTTTTTT
>NA|TRBD2|TRBV5-1|TRBJ2-7
CASSLRTTSGRASHSYEQYF
TGCGCCAGCAGCTTGAGGACGACTAGCGGGAGGGCCTCTCATTCCTACGAGCAGTACTTC
>NA|NA|TRBV6-1|TRBJ1-3
CASSEVRGEVTIYF
TGTGCCAGCAGTGAAGTTCGTGGAGAAGTCACCATATATTTT
>NA|NA|TRBV19|TRBJ2-7
CASSMRRTYEQYF
TGTGCCAGTAGTATGAGGAGAACTTACGAGCAGTACTTC
>NA|TRBD2|TRBV29-1|TRBJ2-7
CSVHGGGSSYEQYF
TGCAGCGTACATGGGGGGGGTAGCTCCTACGAGCAGTACTTC
>NA|TRBD2|TRBV9|TRBJ2-1
CASSVTGRGSYNEQFF
TGTGCCAGCAGCGTAACCGGGAGGGGGTCCTACAATGAGCAGTTCTTC
>NA|TRBD1|TRBV6-5|TRBJ1-2
CASKRQGQGYTF
TGTGCCAGCAAGCGACAGGGGCAGGGCTACACCTTC
>NA|TRBD1|TRBV10-3|TRBJ2-5
CAISEQQGQETQYF
TGTGCCATCAGTGAGCAACAGGGACAGGAGACCCAGTACTTC
>few|NA|TRBV12-3/TRBV12-4|TRBJ1-6
CASSLSGLDPLHF
TGTGCCAGCAGTTTATCAGGGTTAGATCCCCTCCACTTT
>few|NA|TRBV5-1|TRBJ2-2
CASSLASGAAGELFF
TGCGCCAGCAGCTTGGCCTCAGGGGCGGCCGGGGAGCTGTTTTTT
>NA|NA|TRBV4-1|TRBJ2-7
CASSQDARVDEQYF
TGCGCCAGCAGCCAAGACGCCAGGGTGGACGAGCAGTACTTC
>NA|NA|TRBV7-8|TRBJ2-2
CASSWRTADEVSGELFF
TGTGCCAGCAGCTGGCGAACAGCCGACGAAGTGTCCGGGGAGCTGTTTTTT
>NA|NA|TRBV5-6|TRBJ2-7
CASSFWSALTNREQYF
TGTGCCAGCAGCTTTTGGTCAGCCTTGACAAATCGCGAGCAGTACTTC
>NA|NA|TRBV6-1|TRBJ1-4
CASSDSPGPNEKLFF
TGTGCCAGCAGTGATTCCCCAGGGCCTAATGAAAAACTGTTTTTT
>NA|TRBD2|TRBV5-1|TRBJ2-7
CASSLGPGVAGGSYEQYF
TGCGCCAGCAGCTTGGGCCCAGGAGTGGCGGGAGGGTCCTACGAGCAGTACTTC
>NA|NA|TRBV19|TRBJ1-1
CASSLRNTEAFF
TGTGCCAGTAGTCTCCGGAACACTGAAGCTTTCTTT
>NA|TRBD1|TRBV6-2/TRBV6-3|TRBJ1-2
CASSRQGRYGYTF
TGTGCCAGCAGCCGACAGGGGAGATATGGCTACACCTTC
>once|NA|TRBV6-1|TRBJ1-5
CASSAGDIQWPQHF
TGTGCCAGCAGTGCCGGGGACATCCAGTGGCCCCAGCATTTT
>NA|TRBD1|TRBV5-4|TRBJ1-2
CASSPGGDARQGLGYTF
TGTGCCAGCAGCCCTGGAGGGGACGCAAGACAGGGTTTGGGCTACACCTTC
>NA|TRBD2|TRBV15|TRBJ2-1
CATSRDLAGGGHEQFF
TGTGCCACCAGCAGAGACCTAGCGGGAGGGGGGCATGAGCAGTTCTTC
>NA|NA|TRBV9|TRBJ1-5
CASSADMRLNQPQHF
TGTGCCAGCAGCGCAGATATGAGGCTCAATCAGCCCCAGCATTTT
>NA|TRBD1|TRBV11-2|TRBJ1-4
CASSVTGGQLFF
TGTGCCAGCAGCGTGACAGGGGGCCAACTGTTTTTT
>NA|TRBD1|TRBV5-8|TRBJ2-3
CASSLSRDRGWRTDTQYF
TGTGCCAGCAGCTTGAGCAGGGACAGGGGATGGCGCACAGATACGCAGTATTTT
>NA|TRBD1|TRBV29-1|TRBJ2-7
CSVEDRQGVWSYEQYF
TGCAGCGTTGAAGATCGACAGGGGGTTTGGTCCTACGAGCAGTACTTC
>NA|TRBD1|TRBV11-2|TRBJ2-5
CASSRDRVQETQYF
TGTGCCAGCAGCCGCGACAGGGTCCAAGAGACCCAGTACTTC
>NA|NA|TRBV5-1|TRBJ2-5
CASSLGDRGPETQYF
TGCGCCAGCAGCTTGGGTGACAGAGGTCCGGAGACCCAGTACTTC
>NA|NA|TRBV19|TRBJ1-4
CASRPGQNNEKLFF
TGTGCCAGTAGACCAGGACAGAACAATGAAAAACTGTTTTTT
>NA|NA|TRBV2|TRBJ1-5
CASSEIGNQPQHF
TGTGCCAGCAGTGAAATAGGCAATCAGCCCCAGCATTTT
>NA|NA|TRBV11-3|TRBJ2-5
CASSLGELETQYF
TGTGCCAGCAGCTTGGGAGAGCTGGAGACCCAGTACTTC
>NA|NA|TRBV7-2|TRBJ2-3
CASSLVGGRGRTDTQYF
TGTGCCAGCAGCTTAGTAGGGGGCAGGGGGAGGACAGATACGCAGTATTTT
>NA|NA|TRBV20-1|TRBJ2-3
CSANEGAGNTDTQYF
TGCAGTGCTAATGAAGGGGCGGGGAACACAGATACGCAGTATTTT
>NA|TRBD2|TRBV19|TRBJ2-7
CASGGLAGPGVLYF
TGTGCCAGTGGTGGACTAGCGGGCCCTGGAGTGTTGTACTTC
>NA|TRBD1|TRBV11-2|TRBJ2-7
CASSLETGSSYEQYF
TGTGCCAGCAGCTTAGAGACAGGGAGCTCCTACGAGCAGTACTTC
>NA|NA|TRBV6-5|TRBJ1-2
CASSSGFGDGYTF
TGTGCCAGCAGCTCGGGATTTGGAGATGGCTACACCTTC
>NA|NA|TRBV2|TRBJ2-2
CASSVSDPNTGELFF
TGTGCCAGCAGTGTTTCAGATCCGAACACCGGGGAGCTGTTTTTT
>NA|NA|TRBV7-2|TRBJ1-5
CASSLRGEPLSNQPQHF
TGTGCCAGCAGCTTACGGGGAGAGCCGCTTAGCAATCAGCCCCAGCATTTT
>NA|TRBD1|TRBV6-5|TRBJ1-5
CASTSGQTHQPQHF
TGTGCCAGCACCTCGGGACAGACACATCAGCCCCAGCATTTT
>NA|TRBD1|TRBV5-4|TRBJ2-5
CASSEFDRVQETQYF
TGTGCCAGCAGCGAGTTCGACAGGGTTCAAGAGACCCAGTACTTC
>NA|TRBD1|TRBV7-4|TRBJ2-7
CASSLVLGTGNYEQYF
TGTGCCAGCAGCTTAGTCCTCGGGACAGGGAACTACGAGCAGTACTTC
>NA|NA|TRBV5-1|TRBJ2-1
CASREQNEQFF
TGCGCCAGCAGGGAACAGAATGAGCAGTTCTTC
>few|NA|TRBV5-4|TRBJ1-2
CASSFPTYGYTF
TGTGCCAGCAGCTTCCCCACATATGGCTACACCTTC
>NA|TRBD2|TRBV4-1|TRBJ2-1
CASSQRLAGGVNEQFF
TGCGCCAGCAGCCAAAGACTAGCGGGGGGCGTTAATGAGCAGTTCTTC
>NA|NA|TRBV11-3|TRBJ2-7
CASSQDSLSYEQYF
TGTGCCAGCAGCCAGGACAGCCTTTCCTACGAGCAGTACTTC
>NA|NA|TRBV19|TRBJ1-1
CASQTLGGNTEAFF
TGTGCCAGCCAAACCTTGGGGGGGAACACTGAAGCTTTCTTT
>NA|TRBD2|TRBV4-1|TRBJ2-5
CASSQVPLLAGAREETQYF
TGCGCCAGCAGCCAAGTACCTCTTCTAGCGGGAGCTCGTGAAGAGACCCAGTACTTC
>NA|NA|TRBV19|TRBJ1-5
CASSIQGFPNQPQHF
TGTGCCAGTAGTATCCAGGGGTTCCCAAATCAGCCCCAGCATTTT